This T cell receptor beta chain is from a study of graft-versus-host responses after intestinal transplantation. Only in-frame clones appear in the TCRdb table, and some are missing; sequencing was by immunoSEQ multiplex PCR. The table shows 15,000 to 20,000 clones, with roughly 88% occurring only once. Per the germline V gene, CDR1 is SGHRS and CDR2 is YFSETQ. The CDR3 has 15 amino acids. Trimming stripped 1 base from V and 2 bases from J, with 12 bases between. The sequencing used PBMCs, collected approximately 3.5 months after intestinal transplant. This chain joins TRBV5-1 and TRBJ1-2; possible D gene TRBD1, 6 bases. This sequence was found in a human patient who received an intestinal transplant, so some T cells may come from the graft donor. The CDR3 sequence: CASSLIGGLNYGYTF. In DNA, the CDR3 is TGCGCCAGCAGCTTGATTGGGGGGCTCAACTATGGCTACACCTTC.